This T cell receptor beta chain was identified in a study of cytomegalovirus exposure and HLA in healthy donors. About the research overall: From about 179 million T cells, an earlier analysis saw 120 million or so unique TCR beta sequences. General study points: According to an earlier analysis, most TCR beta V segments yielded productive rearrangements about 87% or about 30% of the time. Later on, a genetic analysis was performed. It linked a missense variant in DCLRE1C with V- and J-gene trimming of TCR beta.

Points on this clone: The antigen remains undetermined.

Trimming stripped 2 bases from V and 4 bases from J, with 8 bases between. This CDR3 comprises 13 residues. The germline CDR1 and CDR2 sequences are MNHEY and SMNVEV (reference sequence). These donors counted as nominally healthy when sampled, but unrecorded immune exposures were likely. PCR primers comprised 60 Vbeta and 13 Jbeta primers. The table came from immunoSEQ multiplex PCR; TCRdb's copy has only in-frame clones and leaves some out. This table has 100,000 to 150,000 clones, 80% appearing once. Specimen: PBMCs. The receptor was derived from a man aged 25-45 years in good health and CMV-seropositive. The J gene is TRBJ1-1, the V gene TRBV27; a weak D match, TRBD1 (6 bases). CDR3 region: CASSLNRATEAFF. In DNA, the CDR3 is TGTGCCAGCAGTTTAAACAGGGCCACTGAAGCTTTCTTT.